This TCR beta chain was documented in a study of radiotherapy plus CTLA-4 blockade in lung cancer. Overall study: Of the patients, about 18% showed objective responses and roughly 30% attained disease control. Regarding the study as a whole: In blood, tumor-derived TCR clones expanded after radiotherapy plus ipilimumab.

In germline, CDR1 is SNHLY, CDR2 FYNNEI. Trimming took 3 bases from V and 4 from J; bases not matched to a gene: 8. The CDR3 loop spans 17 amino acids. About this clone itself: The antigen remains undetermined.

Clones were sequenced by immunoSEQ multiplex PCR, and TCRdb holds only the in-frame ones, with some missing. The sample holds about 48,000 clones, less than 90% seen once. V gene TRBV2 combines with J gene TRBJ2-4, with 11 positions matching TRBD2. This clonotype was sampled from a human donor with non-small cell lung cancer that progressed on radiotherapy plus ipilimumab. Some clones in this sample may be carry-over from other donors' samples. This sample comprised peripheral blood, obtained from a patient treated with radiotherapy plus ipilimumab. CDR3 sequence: CASSELYLAGGKNIQYF. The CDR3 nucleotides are TGTGCCAGCAGTGAGCTCTACCTAGCGGGGGGTAAAAACATTCAGTACTTC.